This TCR beta chain was recorded in a study of blood T cells in healthy people across ages. Combining a sample-barcoded 5' primer with a J-beta primer mix, a second PCR ran for roughly 6 to 12 cycles. Every single cDNA molecule received a tag from a template-switch adaptor with 12 random nucleotides. Per-sample output comprised a minimum of 3 million paired-end reads containing CDR3. From the 5' RACE reads, TCRdb called clonotypes with MiXCR, one entry per CDR3 protein. The sample records over a million distinct CDR3 sequences, roughly 45% being singletons. This CDR3 spans 17 amino acids. V was pared by 0 bases and J by 5 bases, with 9 bases of the junction left unmatched. Germline CDR1 is DFQATT and CDR2 is SNEGSKA (reference sequence).

The sequencing sample was made of blood. The V call is TRBV20-1, the J call TRBJ2-3; TRBD2 aligns across 12 bases. This receptor was identified in a woman aged 55-75 years in good health. CDR3 in amino acids: CSAREPRTSGRLDTQYF. The CDR3 region has the DNA TGCAGTGCTAGAGAACCTAGAACTAGCGGGAGGCTAGATACGCAGTATTTT.